This T cell receptor (beta chain) is drawn from a study of beta chain features in type 1 diabetes. Study results and caveats: In cDNA sequencing, cells with high TCR expression could be over-represented.

The V end was cut by 2 bases, the J end by 3 bases, with 4 bases between. CDR1 and CDR2 from the germline V gene are SGHDT and YYEEEE. The CDR3 is 12 residues long. As to this clone: Antigen unknown.

cDNA synthesis used the whole RNA isolate, giving expressed TCRB sequences. Repertoires were generated with immunoSEQ multiplex PCR, while TCRdb's copy carries only in-frame clones and drops some. The table records about 900,000 clones, 17% of them present only once. This rearrangement joins TRBV5-6 to TRBJ2-3, with D unresolved. This receptor was identified in a woman between 18 and 29 years old in good health. Sequenced input: naive CD4+ T cells from blood. This CDR3 reads CASSFGTDTQYF. In nucleotides, the CDR3 is TGTGCCAGCAGCTTCGGGACAGATACGCAGTATTTT.